This T cell receptor beta chain was found in a study of CD8 T cells in ankylosing spondylitis (TCRdb year 2017). Study-level background: To find TCR variants linked to disease, the study profiled T cell receptor beta repertoires in ankylosing spondylitis patients and healthy donors. The full study cohort was made up of about two dozen ankylosing spondylitis patients and around 100 healthy donors. Samples of peripheral blood were taken, and for ankylosing spondylitis patients, synovial fluid was collected as well.

The investigation overall reported the following: The disease-linked clones showed a CD8+ phenotype and occurred at relatively low frequencies in peripheral blood. Some motif variants were previously reported in synovial fluid and blood of reactive arthritis patients, suggesting common disease-initiation mechanisms. According to the report, matched synovial fluid samples from ankylosing spondylitis patients were significantly enriched for the disease-linked clones. A TCR beta motif made up of eight or nine highly homologous amino acid variants appeared to be characteristic of blood from ankylosing spondylitis patients.

This clonotype was seen more than once but under ten times. Its cognate antigen has yet to be identified. There are no base qualities to consult, and no much larger clone falls within one base. The listed sequencing device is Illumina HiSeq 2500. Quantitative 5'-RACE with molecular barcodes was the method used to prepare the TCR beta libraries. In the authors' own workflow: To identify disease-linked TCR variants, a new computational method was used, one built on a probabilistic model of VDJ rearrangement. TCRdb reprocessing: public reads trimmed at Q25 with fastp, clones called with MiXCR, in-frame beta chains kept. Identical CDR3 proteins give one entry, which carries the most common genes and DNA. For this entry, the V and J calls and clone size follow TCRdb and not the study's own pipeline. This sample gives 350,000 to 400,000 distinct CDR3 sequences in total; approximately 20% of them show up just once. The top ten constitute over 10% of the sample.

V loses 4 bases of germline sequence and J loses 2 bases, and the interval between the two ends is 19 bases. From its cysteine to its phenylalanine, the CDR3 spans 17 amino acids. The retained sequence is limited to the CDR3, 51 bases, with the frame set at the first base. The specimen sequenced was blood, either unsorted or a sorted T cell fraction (not recorded which). The sequence derives from a male donor with ankylosing spondylitis or in good health (not recorded which). The chain is made from TRBV12-3 or TRBV12-4 and TRBJ2-3, with no D gene named confidently. The nucleotide sequence reads TGTGCCAGCAGTTCCCCGACCGTCCCCGGCTCCACAGATACGCAGTATTTT. It specifies CASSSPTVPGSTDTQYF.